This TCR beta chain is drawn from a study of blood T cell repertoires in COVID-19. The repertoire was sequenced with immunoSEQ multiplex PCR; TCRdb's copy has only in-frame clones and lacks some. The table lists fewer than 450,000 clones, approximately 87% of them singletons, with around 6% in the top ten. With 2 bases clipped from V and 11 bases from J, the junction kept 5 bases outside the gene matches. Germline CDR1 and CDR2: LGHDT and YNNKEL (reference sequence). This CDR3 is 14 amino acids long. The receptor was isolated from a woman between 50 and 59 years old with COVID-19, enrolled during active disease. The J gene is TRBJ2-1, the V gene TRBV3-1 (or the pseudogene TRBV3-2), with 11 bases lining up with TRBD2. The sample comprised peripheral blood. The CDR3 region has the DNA TGTGCCAGCAGCCAAAAGGGACTAGCGGCTCAGCAGTTCTTC. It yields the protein CASSQKGLAAQQFF.